The 27 T cell receptor beta chains presented below share a single source sample, sequenced in a study of early T cells in non-severe SARS-CoV-2 infection. TCRdb reprocessed the 5' RACE reads with MiXCR, giving one entry per CDR3 protein. The table has about 52,000 distinct CDR3 sequences, about 11% seen once. Specimen: whole blood. All receptors come from an adult who was a healthcare worker with PCR-confirmed SARS-CoV-2 infection or an uninfected control (not recorded which).

Turning to this clonotype: It may be a read error: a sequence one base away is much more abundant. This chain uses TRBV7-6 with TRBJ2-3; 8 bases map to TRBD1. Germline loops: CDR1 SGHVS, CDR2 FNYEAQ. The CDR3 loop spans 15 amino acids. The CDR3 spells CASNLGTGRTDTQYF. CDR3 sequence (DNA): TGTGCCAGCAACTTAGGGACAGGTCGGACAGATACGCAGTATTTT.

A few counts support this clonotype. This CDR3 reads CASSQGFGSPTSGISYNEQFF. The CDR3 DNA reads TGTGCCAGCAGCCAAGGTTTTGGGTCCCCAACTAGCGGGATATCCTACAATGAGCAGTTCTTC. This rearrangement joins TRBV14 to TRBJ2-1; 10 bases are shared with TRBD2. V lost 1 base to trimming and J lost 1 base; unmatched junction nucleotides: 16. Germline V lookup: CDR1 SGHDN, CDR2 FVKESK. This CDR3 has 21 amino acids.

Ten or more counts support this clonotype. The chain has TRBV5-1 and TRBJ2-7; D perhaps matches TRBD1 (6 bases). CDR3 length equals 14 residues. The germline V gene encodes CDR1 SGHRS and CDR2 YFSETQ. With 1 base removed from V and 3 bases from J, the gap between germline ends came to 11 bases. CDR3 nucleotide sequence: TGCGCCAGCAGCTTGACAGGGATCAACTACGAGCAGTACTTC. Translated, it gives CASSLTGINYEQYF.

The chain joins TRBV12-3 or TRBV12-4 to TRBJ2-7, with TRBD2 as a possible D gene (6 bases). V was cut by 3 bases and J by 6 bases, with 9 bases left in between. This CDR3 contains 12 residues. CDR3 nucleotide sequence: TGTGCCAGCAGTTTTCGGGGGTCCGAGCAGTACTTC. Its protein product is CASSFRGSEQYF.

The J gene is TRBJ1-1, the V gene TRBV24-1; TRBD1 agrees at 8 bases. V shed 3 bases and J 3 bases; nucleotides not matched to a gene: 5. Looked up from germline, CDR1 is KGHDR and CDR2 is SFDVKD. The CDR3 has 15 amino acids. The CDR3 is CATSDGQGADTEAFF. In DNA form, the CDR3 reads TGTGCCACCAGTGATGGACAGGGAGCCGACACTGAAGCTTTCTTT.

V gene TRBV7-2 combines with J gene TRBJ1-2; the D gene is possibly TRBD1 (5 bases). CDR1 SGHTA and CDR2 FQGNSA come from the germline V gene. CDR3 size: 19 residues. V lost 5 bases and J 2 bases, leaving 27 bases between the germline ends. CDR3 coding DNA: TGTGCCAGCAGCATCAGAAGGGGTCACGGAGGGGCCCCAAACTATGGCTACACCTTC. Its translation is CASSIRRGHGGAPNYGYTF.

This clonotype was seen a few times. The J gene is TRBJ2-1, the V gene TRBV2; TRBD2 aligns across 12 bases. From germline, CDR1 is SNHLY and CDR2 FYNNEI. Trimming cost V 7 bases and J 7 bases; bases outside gene matches: 8. The CDR3 runs 15 residues. This chain's CDR3 is CASTRLAGVANEQFF. For the CDR3, the DNA is TGTGCCAGCACCCGACTAGCGGGAGTGGCTAATGAGCAGTTCTTC.

A few counts support this clonotype. The chain combines TRBV20-1 with TRBJ2-7; D might be TRBD1 (6 bases). The CDR3 is made up of 13 amino acids. CDR1 DFQATT and CDR2 SNEGSKA come from the germline V gene (reference sequence). V dropped 4 bases and J dropped 3 bases, with 13 bases sitting between them. The CDR3 sequence is CSANGQTYYEQYF. Written as DNA, the CDR3 is TGCAGTGCTAATGGACAGACATACTACGAGCAGTACTTC.

This clonotype was seen a handful of times. The chain uses TRBV7-2 and TRBJ1-6, with D possibly TRBD1 on 5 matching bases. The V end was cut by 1 base, the J end by 0 bases, with 13 bases between. The CDR3 covers 18 residues. CDR1 is SGHTA, CDR2 FQGNSA, per germline. CDR3 in amino acids: CASSLELSGDSYNSPLHF. The CDR3 nucleotides read TGTGCCAGCAGCTTAGAGTTGTCGGGGGACTCCTATAATTCACCCCTCCACTTT.

This clonotype was observed a handful of times. The chain carries TRBV7-2 and TRBJ2-7; 7 bases line up with TRBD2. CDR3 length equals 12 residues. Looked up from germline, CDR1 is SGHTA and CDR2 is FQGNSA. The V segment lost 4 bases and the J segment 4 bases; nucleotides outside the gene matches: 1. CDR3 sequence: CASSWGGYEQYF. The DNA of the CDR3 is TGTGCCAGCAGCTGGGGGGGGTACGAGCAGTACTTC.

This clonotype appeared many times. The chain couples TRBV5-1 to TRBJ2-1; D gene uncertain. From germline, CDR1 is SGHRS and CDR2 YFSETQ. Trimming removed 8 bases from V and 0 bases from J, with 18 bases in between. This CDR3 is built from 16 residues. CDR3 DNA: TGCGCCAGTACCCGAGAGGCCCTGAGCTCCTACAATGAGCAGTTCTTC. Translation: CASTREALSSYNEQFF.

V and J are TRBV12-3 or TRBV12-4 and TRBJ2-7; possibly TRBD1 for D (6 bases). This CDR3 spans 13 amino acids. Deletions cut 5 bases from V and 2 bases from J, with 10 bases between. The CDR3 DNA follows: TGTGCCAGCAGTCGACAGGCCACCTACGAGCAGTACTTC. This translates into CASSRQATYEQYF.

The V and J genes are TRBV5-6 and TRBJ2-3, with TRBD1 identical over 8 bases. V gave up 4 bases and J gave up 1 base; unmatched junction bases: 8. This CDR3 spans 16 amino acids. Germline values: CDR1 SGHDT, CDR2 YYEEEE. CDR3 sequence: CASSQRQGLGTDTQYF. DNA for the CDR3: TGTGCCAGCAGCCAAAGACAGGGGCTTGGCACAGATACGCAGTATTTT.

The sample holds a few counts of this clonotype. The rearrangement joins TRBV7-9 to TRBJ2-3; D remains unclear. This CDR3 contains 12 residues. The ends were cut back, 6 bases at V and 0 bases at J, with 4 bases in the middle. Germline V lookup: CDR1 SEHNR, CDR2 FQNEAQ (reference sequence). Written as DNA, the CDR3 is TGTGCCAGCAGTTTTAGCACAGATACGCAGTATTTT. Translating gives CASSFSTDTQYF.

In its sample, this clonotype was seen once. The chain couples TRBV6-2 or TRBV6-3 to TRBJ2-5, with D tentatively TRBD2 (6 bases). V was trimmed by 7 bases and J by 2 bases, leaving 17 bases between them. This CDR3 has 15 amino acids. Germline CDR1 is MNHEY and CDR2 is SVGEGT. This CDR3 is CASIATPSEQETQYF. DNA for the CDR3: TGTGCCAGCATCGCGACTCCTAGCGAGCAAGAGACCCAGTACTTC.

The V call is TRBV7-8, the J call TRBJ2-5, with TRBD2 identical over 9 bases. Germline CDR1 and CDR2: SGHVS and FQNEAQ. The CDR3 covers 15 residues. V trimming: 5 bases; J trimming: 5 bases; junction bases outside the gene matches: 9. CDR3 region: CASSLFSGRRETQYF. The CDR3 DNA reads TGTGCCAGCAGCCTTTTTAGCGGGAGACGGGAGACCCAGTACTTC.

This clonotype was counted ten times or more. The rearrangement joins TRBV12-3 or TRBV12-4 to TRBJ2-7; 7 bases agree with TRBD1. Germline trimming cut 5 bases from V and 7 bases from J; bases unmatched to any gene: 14. This CDR3 contains 15 residues. The DNA of the CDR3 is TGTGCCAGCAGTCCCCCTCGGGACGTCAGGGGGGAGCAGTACTTC. Translating gives CASSPPRDVRGEQYF.

This clonotype was found many times. The chain uses TRBV3-1 and TRBJ2-7, with D perhaps being TRBD1 or TRBD2 (5 bases each). The V gene lost 6 bases and the J gene lost 0 bases, with 12 bases spanning the gap. The CDR3 runs to 14 residues. CDR1 and CDR2 (germline): LGHDT, YNNKEL (reference sequence). In DNA, the CDR3 is TGTGCCAGCAGTTCCGGGACGAACTCCTACGAGCAGTACTTC. Encoded protein: CASSSGTNSYEQYF.

This clonotype was counted many times. This chain joins TRBV11-2 and TRBJ2-6; D unclear. The CDR3 covers 18 residues. Trimming stripped 0 bases from V and 0 bases from J, with 12 bases between. Germline CDR1 is SGHAT and CDR2 is FQNNGV. The CDR3 nucleotides read TGTGCCAGCAGCTTAGACCCCTATTCCCTCTCTGGGGCCAACGTCCTGACTTTC. This encodes CASSLDPYSLSGANVLTF.

The chain uses TRBV20-1 and TRBJ2-3, with TRBD2 matching over 11 bases. The CDR3 is made up of 15 amino acids. Germline-derived CDR1 and CDR2 are DFQATT and SNEGSKA (reference sequence). V shed 3 bases and J 2 bases; nucleotides not matched to a gene: 4. The CDR3 here is CSARATSGATDTQYF. The DNA of the CDR3 is TGCAGTGCTAGGGCGACTAGCGGGGCCACAGATACGCAGTATTTT.

In this sample, this clonotype turned up many times. The CDR3 is CASSWTENQPQHF. In DNA, the CDR3 is TGTGCCAGCAGCTGGACGGAGAATCAGCCCCAGCATTTT. The chain uses TRBV7-2 and TRBJ1-5; D is uncertain. The CDR3 runs 13 residues. The germline gives CDR1 SGHTA, CDR2 FQGNSA. V lost 4 bases to trimming and J lost 4 bases, with 8 bases between them.

This clonotype was seen a single time. A read error may be the cause here, since a much bigger clone is one base away. The chain combines TRBV29-1 with TRBJ2-1; 7 positions match TRBD2. V shed 8 bases and J 0 bases; nucleotides not matched to a gene: 10. This CDR3 is 15 amino acids long. The germline V gene encodes CDR1 SQVTM and CDR2 ANQGSEA. The CDR3 DNA reads TGCAGCATCCGGATTGGGGGGGGCTCCTACAATGAGCAGTTCTTC. This codes for CSIRIGGGSYNEQFF.

This clonotype was seen more than once but under ten times. V gene TRBV5-1 combines with J gene TRBJ2-1; D uncertain. This CDR3 contains 16 residues. CDR1 is SGHRS and CDR2 is YFSETQ in the germline V gene. Deletions cut 1 base from V and 0 bases from J, with 11 bases between. As DNA, the CDR3 is TGCGCCAGCAGCTTGACGGAAATTTCCTCCTACAATGAGCAGTTCTTC. This encodes CASSLTEISSYNEQFF.

Note on this clonotype: No conserved phenylalanine or tryptophan ends this CDR3, so it is likely a read error. The chain links TRBV7-9 to TRBJ1-6, with a tentative D call TRBD1 (5 bases). V lost 3 bases, J lost 8 bases, and 8 bases lay in between. The CDR3 contains 13 residues. Germline CDR1 reads SEHNR; CDR2 reads FQNEAQ (reference sequence). The CDR3 sequence: CASSLRGDSPLHC. The CDR3 DNA reads TGTGCCAGCAGCTTGAGAGGGGATTCACCCCTCCACTGT.

This clonotype was seen a handful of times. V gene TRBV6-5 combines with J gene TRBJ1-6; D might be TRBD1 (5 bases). CDR1 MNHEY and CDR2 SVGAGI come from the germline V gene. This CDR3 is 14 amino acids long. Trimming took off 2 bases at V and 10 bases at J, with 12 bases between the two ends. The CDR3 region is CASSYDDSTSPLHF. CDR3 nucleotides: TGTGCCAGCAGTTACGATGACAGCACCTCACCCCTCCACTTT.

This chain connects TRBV3-1 to TRBJ2-7; D not resolved. This CDR3 contains 11 residues. V was pared by 0 bases and J by 12 bases, with 9 bases between. Germline V CDR1 and CDR2: LGHDT, YNNKEL (reference sequence). In DNA, the CDR3 is TGTGCCAGCAGCCAAGACCGGATTGCGTACTTC. Protein sequence: CASSQDRIAYF.

The chain carries TRBV7-7 and TRBJ1-1; no firm D call. Germline CDR1 SSHAT, CDR2 FNYEAQ (reference sequence). The CDR3 is made up of 12 amino acids. The DNA of the CDR3 is TGTGCTACTACACGTGGAGGCCCTGAAGCTTTCTTT. It yields the protein CATTRGGPEAFF. Full variable domain (remainder filled in from reference TRBV7-7 and TRBJ1-1): GAGVSQSPRYKVTKRGQDVTLRCDPISSHATLYWYQQALGQGPEFLTYFNYEAQPDKSGLPSDRFSAERPEGSISTLTIQRTEQRDSAMYRCATTRGGPEAFFGQGTRLTVV.